These 25 T cell receptor beta chains were all obtained from the same sample, sequenced in a study of T cell repertoires in cytomegalovirus infection. From the reads, TCRdb called clonotypes with MiXCR, one entry per CDR3 protein. The sample lists hundreds of thousands of distinct CDR3 sequences, 20% to 25% seen once, with less than 9.5% in the top ten. The sample taken for sequencing was CD8+ T cells from PBMCs. These receptors came from a human donor in good health (CMV status not recorded). Some clones in this sample may be carry-over from other donors' samples.

The J gene is TRBJ2-3, the V gene TRBV12-3 or TRBV12-4; D is undetermined. CDR3 size: 12 residues. V was shortened by 6 bases and J by 4 bases, with 8 bases between the two germline ends. CDR3: CASSLWPDTQYF. The CDR3 DNA reads as TGTGCCAGCAGCTTGTGGCCAGATACGCAGTATTTT.

The rearrangement links TRBV20-1 to TRBJ2-1; possibly TRBD1 or TRBD2 for D (5 bases each). Germline V gene lookup returns CDR1 DFQATT and CDR2 SNEGSKA (reference sequence). Trimming removed 5 bases from V and 6 bases from J, with 20 bases in between. The CDR3 extends over 15 amino acids. The CDR3 DNA follows: TGCAGTGCTTCCCCCCCGGCCCACGGGGCCAATGAGCAGTTCTTC. Translated, it gives CSASPPAHGANEQFF.

This clonotype has a handful of counts. The chain has TRBV12-3 or TRBV12-4 and TRBJ1-1; D is perhaps TRBD1 (6 bases). The V gene lost 6 bases and the J gene lost 6 bases, with 14 bases spanning the gap. The CDR3 contains 13 residues. CDR3 residues: CASSPTGVPEAFF. CDR3 in DNA: TGTGCCAGCAGCCCGACAGGAGTCCCTGAAGCTTTCTTT.

This clonotype was seen more than once but under ten times. The chain couples TRBV4-3 to TRBJ1-1, with D tentatively TRBD1 (6 bases). The CDR3 contains 14 residues. V was cut by 3 bases and J by 5 bases, with 13 bases left in between. Germline V gene data show CDR1 as LGHNA and CDR2 as YSLEER. CDR3 region: CASSQDTGTTEAFF. Here the CDR3 DNA reads TGCGCCAGCAGCCAGGATACCGGGACAACTGAAGCTTTCTTT.

The chain links TRBV29-1 to TRBJ1-6; D not certain. V was clipped by 0 bases and J by 1 base, with 10 bases between them. CDR3 length: 16 residues. Germline-derived CDR1 and CDR2 are SQVTM and ANQGSEA. The CDR3 DNA is TGCAGCGTTGAAGACCGAGTGGGATCCTATAATTCACCCCTCCACTTT. This gives the protein CSVEDRVGSYNSPLHF.

This clonotype was detected only a few times. The rearrangement joins TRBV5-1 to TRBJ1-2; D is unclear. Germline CDR1 is SGHRS and CDR2 is YFSETQ. This CDR3 comprises 13 residues. Trimming stripped 1 base from V and 6 bases from J, with 10 bases between. Here the CDR3 DNA reads TGCGCCAGCAGCTTGACGGCAGGAGATGGCTACACCTTC. Its translation: CASSLTAGDGYTF.

A few counts support this clonotype. The chain recombines TRBV2 with TRBJ2-3; D might be TRBD1 or TRBD2, each matching 5 bases. CDR3 size: 15 residues. The ends were cut back, 7 bases at V and 2 bases at J, with 16 bases in the middle. Germline CDR1 is SNHLY and CDR2 is FYNNEI. CDR3 sequence (DNA): TGTGCCAGCAAAAAGGGACCCGTTTACACAGATACGCAGTATTTT. Encoded protein: CASKKGPVYTDTQYF.

This clonotype has ten or more counts. This chain joins TRBV7-6 and TRBJ2-5; D remains unclear. Trimming pared 2 bases from V and 4 bases from J, leaving 11 bases between. The CDR3 spans 14 residues. Germline CDR1 is SGHVS and CDR2 is FNYEAQ. The CDR3 protein is CASSLLPPRETQYF. The CDR3 nucleotides are TGTGCCAGCAGCTTATTGCCCCCTCGAGAGACCCAGTACTTC.

This chain joins TRBV7-9 and TRBJ1-4, with 7 nucleotides matching TRBD1. The germline V gene encodes CDR1 SEHNR and CDR2 FQNEAQ (reference sequence). This CDR3 comprises 18 residues. Trimming took 2 bases from V and 0 from J; bases not matched to a gene: 9. CDR3 coding DNA: TGTGCCAGCAGCTTACCCCGAGGGGGCACGGCAACTAATGAAAAACTGTTTTTT. Its translation is CASSLPRGGTATNEKLFF.

This clonotype came up many times. The V and J genes are TRBV6-5 and TRBJ2-1; 11 bases map to TRBD2. Looked up from germline, CDR1 is MNHEY and CDR2 is SVGAGI. V shed 0 bases and J 4 bases; nucleotides not matched to a gene: 2. The CDR3 runs to 16 residues. CDR3 nucleotides: TGTGCCAGCAGTTACTCTACTAGCGGGAGTTACAATGAGCAGTTCTTC. Its translation is CASSYSTSGSYNEQFF.

The chain has TRBV20-1 and TRBJ2-1, with TRBD2 matching over 11 bases. The CDR3 is 19 amino acids. Germline CDR1 reads DFQATT; CDR2 reads SNEGSKA (reference sequence). Unmatched junction bases numbered 12, after V lost 2 bases and J lost 0 bases. Written as DNA, the CDR3 is TGCAGTGCTAGATTTGGGACTAGCGGTTCTTGGGGCTCCTACAATGAGCAGTTCTTC. It is translated as CSARFGTSGSWGSYNEQFF.

This clonotype was seen repeatedly, ten times or more. The chain combines TRBV10-3 with TRBJ2-7; TRBD1 might be the D (5 bases). V lost 3 bases to trimming and J lost 2 bases, with 11 bases between them. The germline gives CDR1 ENHRY, CDR2 SYGVKD. CDR3 length equals 14 residues. As DNA, the CDR3 is TGTGCCATCAGTGACCCGGACATTCCCTACGAGCAGTACTTC. It codes for CAISDPDIPYEQYF.

In this sample, this clonotype turned up many times. The chain carries TRBV6-5 and TRBJ2-1; D might be TRBD1 (5 bases). Trimming pared 0 bases from V and 6 bases from J, leaving 27 bases between. Germline CDR1 reads MNHEY; CDR2 reads SVGAGI. The CDR3 has 20 residues. The CDR3 sequence: CASSYSGVSILPVLSNEQFF. CDR3 nucleotides: TGTGCCAGCAGTTACTCAGGGGTATCTATATTACCGGTCCTATCCAATGAGCAGTTCTTC.

The sample holds many counts of this clonotype. This chain joins TRBV6-6 and TRBJ2-1, with no clear D. Germline V CDR1 and CDR2: MNHNY, SVGAGI (reference sequence). Trimming took 1 base from V and 1 from J, leaving 17 bases between them. The CDR3 runs to 18 residues. Written as DNA, the CDR3 is TGTGCCAGCAGTTACTATCCTGGACCTGAATTATCCTACAATGAGCAGTTCTTC. This encodes CASSYYPGPELSYNEQFF.

As for this clonotype: A read error may be the cause here, since a much bigger clone is one base away. V and J are TRBV6-6 and TRBJ2-1, with TRBD1 as a possible D gene (5 bases). Trimming removed 7 bases from V and 12 bases from J, with 28 bases in between. In germline, CDR1 is MNHNY, CDR2 SVGAGI (reference sequence). The CDR3 totals 16 residues. CDR3 sequence reads: CASNLNEGAVTDGQFF. CDR3 in DNA: TGTGCCAGCAACCTGAACGAAGGGGCAGTGACGGATGGGCAGTTCTTC.

Many counts were recorded for this clonotype. The rearrangement links TRBV27 to TRBJ2-3; no firm D call. Germline values: CDR1 MNHEY, CDR2 SMNVEV (reference sequence). The CDR3 contains 15 residues. Trimming stripped 7 bases from V and 2 bases from J, with 16 bases between. DNA for the CDR3: TGTGCCAGCACTCCGGGCCCGTACTTCACAGATACGCAGTATTTT. It encodes CASTPGPYFTDTQYF.

Many counts were recorded for this clonotype. The chain carries TRBV7-9 and TRBJ1-5, with a tentative D call TRBD1 (6 bases). V dropped 3 bases and J dropped 5 bases, with 14 bases sitting between them. Germline-derived CDR1 and CDR2 are SEHNR and FQNEAQ (reference sequence). This CDR3 comprises 15 residues. This CDR3 is CASSFRGPGDQPQHF. The CDR3 DNA follows: TGTGCCAGCAGCTTTAGGGGCCCAGGGGATCAGCCCCAGCATTTT.

The chain has TRBV6-2 or TRBV6-3 and TRBJ2-5; D may be TRBD1 (6 bases). The CDR3 runs 16 residues. Germline values: CDR1 MNHEY, CDR2 SVGEGT. V was trimmed by 6 bases and J by 1 base, leaving 18 bases between them. DNA of the CDR3: TGTGCCAGCAGGTACCCTCGGGTAGGGGGCCAAGAGACCCAGTACTTC. The encoded protein is CASRYPRVGGQETQYF.

In its sample, this clonotype was seen many times. The V call is TRBV6-2 or TRBV6-3, the J call TRBJ1-1, with TRBD1 matching over 9 bases. This CDR3 contains 15 residues. CDR1 is MNHEY and CDR2 is SVGEGT in the germline V gene. J gave up 7 bases and V 4 bases, and 10 bases lay outside the gene matches. The CDR3 reads CASSSPGQGAREAFF. CDR3 coding DNA: TGTGCCAGCAGTTCGCCGGGACAGGGAGCCCGTGAAGCTTTCTTT.

This clonotype was detected ten times or more. This CDR3 reads CASSLEPGRGSDEQFF. DNA of the CDR3: TGTGCCAGCAGCTTAGAACCGGGGCGGGGCTCGGATGAGCAGTTCTTC. This chain connects TRBV7-2 to TRBJ2-1; the D gene is possibly TRBD2 (6 bases). Germline assignment: CDR1 SGHTA and CDR2 FQGNSA. V lost 1 base to trimming and J lost 8 bases, with 18 bases between them. This CDR3 contains 16 residues.

This clonotype has only a few counts. The gene calls are TRBV9 and TRBJ2-7, with D tentatively TRBD1 (7 bases). The CDR3 runs to 16 residues. Germline values: CDR1 SGDLS, CDR2 YYNGEE. Trimming stripped 3 bases from V and 4 bases from J, with 20 bases between. CDR3 sequence (DNA): TGTGCCAGCAGCGACCCTCTCCAGGGGGGAAGTTACGAGCAGTACTTC. The encoded protein is CASSDPLQGGSYEQYF. The complete variable domain, with remaining parts taken from reference TRBV9 and TRBJ2-7, reads DSGVTQTPKHLITATGQRVTLRCSPRSGDLSVYWYQQSLDQGLQFLIQYYNGEERAKGNILERFSAQQFPDLHSELNLSSLELGDSALYFCASSDPLQGGSYEQYFGPGTRLTVT.

To note about this clonotype: A read error may explain this, as a much larger clone is one base away. Since the CDR3 does not end with the conserved phenylalanine or tryptophan, this likely comes from a read error. V is TRBV7-2 and J is TRBJ1-5, with D unclear. This CDR3 is built from 13 residues. Germline assignment: CDR1 SGHTA and CDR2 FQGNSA. V gave up 1 base and J gave up 7 bases, with 8 bases separating them. The CDR3 protein is CASSLGRIQPQHS. The CDR3 region has the DNA TGTGCCAGCAGCTTAGGACGGATACAGCCCCAGCATTCT.

This clonotype was seen ten or more times. The V call is TRBV29-1, the J call TRBJ2-3; D unresolved. Deletions cut 4 bases from V and 0 bases from J, with 11 bases between. This CDR3 is built from 14 residues. The germline gives CDR1 SQVTM, CDR2 ANQGSEA. The DNA of the CDR3 is TGCAGCGTTGCTGGGCCCTATAGCACAGATACGCAGTATTTT. It codes for CSVAGPYSTDTQYF.

The V call is TRBV20-1, the J call TRBJ2-3, with 8 bases identical to TRBD2. V shed 2 bases, J shed 2 bases, and the junction held 18 bases outside the gene matches. The CDR3 loop spans 19 amino acids. CDR1 and CDR2 (germline): DFQATT, SNEGSKA (reference sequence). CDR3 in amino acids: CSARLWRSVREADTDTQYF. The CDR3 nucleotides read TGCAGTGCTAGATTATGGAGATCTGTGCGGGAGGCCGACACAGATACGCAGTATTTT.

V usage is TRBV14 and J usage is TRBJ1-1, with D unresolved. Per germline, CDR1 SGHDN and CDR2 FVKESK. The CDR3 extends over 14 amino acids. Deletions cut 5 bases from V and 0 bases from J, with 10 bases between. As DNA, the CDR3 is TGTGCCAGCAGCGAGGCGGCAGTGAACACTGAAGCTTTCTTT. Residues: CASSEAAVNTEAFF. The complete variable domain, with remaining parts taken from reference TRBV14 and TRBJ1-1, reads EAGVTQFPSHSVIEKGQTVTLRCDPISGHDNLYWYRRVMGKEIKFLLHFVKESKQDESGMPNNRFLAERTGGTYSTLKVQPAELEDSGVYFCASSEAAVNTEAFFGQGTRLTVV.